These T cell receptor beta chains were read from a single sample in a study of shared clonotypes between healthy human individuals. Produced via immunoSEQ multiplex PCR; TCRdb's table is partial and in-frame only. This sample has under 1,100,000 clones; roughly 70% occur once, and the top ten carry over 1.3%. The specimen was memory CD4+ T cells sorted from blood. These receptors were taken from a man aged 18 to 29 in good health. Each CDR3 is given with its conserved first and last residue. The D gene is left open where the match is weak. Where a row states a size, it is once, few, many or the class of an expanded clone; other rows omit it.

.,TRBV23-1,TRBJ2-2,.,CASSLKAGTNTGELFF,TGCGCCAGCAGTCTGAAGGCGGGCACGAACACCGGGGAGCTGTTTTTT
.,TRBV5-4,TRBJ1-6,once,CASSLGGDRSPLHF,TGTGCCAGCAGCTTGGGGGGGGATCGGTCACCCCTCCACTTT
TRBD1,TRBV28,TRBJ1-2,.,CASSSGTGFAYGYTF,TGTGCCAGCAGTTCCGGGACAGGGTTTGCCTATGGCTACACCTTC
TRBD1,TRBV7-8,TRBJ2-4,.,CASSLRQGSDIQYF,TGTGCCAGCAGCTTACGACAGGGTTCGGACATTCAGTACTTC
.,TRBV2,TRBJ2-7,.,CATFVAGAYEQYF,TGTGCCACCTTTGTGGCCGGAGCCTACGAGCAGTACTTC
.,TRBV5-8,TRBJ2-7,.,CASSSWADTYEQYF,TGTGCCAGCAGCTCTTGGGCGGATACCTACGAGCAGTACTTC
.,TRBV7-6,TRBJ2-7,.,CASSMDSYEQYF,TGTGCCAGCAGCATGGACAGCTACGAGCAGTACTTC
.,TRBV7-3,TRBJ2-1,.,CASSLQSGINEQFF,TGTGCCAGCAGCTTACAGTCAGGGATCAATGAGCAGTTCTTC
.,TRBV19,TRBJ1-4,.,CASTKLVGTAGEKLFF,TGTGCCAGTACCAAATTGGTCGGGACGGCAGGGGAAAAACTGTTTTTT
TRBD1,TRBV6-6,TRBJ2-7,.,CASSGQGREQYF,TGTGCCAGCAGCGGACAGGGTCGCGAGCAGTACTTC
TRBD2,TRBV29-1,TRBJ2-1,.,CSVALGLAGRQNEQFF,TGCAGCGTCGCCTTGGGACTAGCGGGCCGGCAGAATGAGCAGTTCTTC
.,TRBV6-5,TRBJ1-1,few,CASSYLGTGNTEAFF,TGTGCCAGCAGTTACTTAGGAACAGGGAACACTGAAGCTTTCTTT
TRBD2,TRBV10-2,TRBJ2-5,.,CASRSGLEETQYF,TGCGCCAGCAGATCGGGACTAGAAGAGACCCAGTACTTC
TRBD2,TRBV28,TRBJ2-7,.,CASSLYPREGTRFMDEQYF,TGTGCCAGCAGTTTATATCCCCGAGAGGGGACTAGGTTTATGGACGAGCAGTACTTC
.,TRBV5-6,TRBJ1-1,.,CASSLYGHGGNTEAFF,TGTGCCAGCAGCTTGTACGGGCATGGAGGAAACACTGAAGCTTTCTTT
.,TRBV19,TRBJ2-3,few,CASSQQGTDTQYF,TGTGCCAGTAGTCAACAGGGAACAGATACGCAGTATTTT
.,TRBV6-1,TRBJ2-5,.,CASSKEVLTETQYF,TGTGCCAGCAGTAAGGAGGTGCTAACGGAGACCCAGTACTTC
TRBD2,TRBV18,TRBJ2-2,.,CASSPGLEAGELFF,TGTGCCAGCTCACCAGGACTAGAGGCCGGGGAGCTGTTTTTT
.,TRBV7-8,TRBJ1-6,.,CASSLAPAGSPLHF,TGTGCCAGCAGCTTAGCCCCCGCCGGGTCACCCCTCCACTTT
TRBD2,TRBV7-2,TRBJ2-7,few,CASSLATSGRRKGAYEQYF,TGTGCCAGCAGCTTAGCGACTAGCGGGAGAAGGAAGGGGGCCTACGAGCAGTACTTC
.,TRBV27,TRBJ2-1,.,CASSYLGGGSYEQFF,TGTGCCAGCAGTTACCTAGGGGGGGGGAGCTATGAGCAGTTCTTC
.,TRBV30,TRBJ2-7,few,CALRDNSYEQYF,TGTGCCCTCCGGGACAACTCCTACGAGCAGTACTTC
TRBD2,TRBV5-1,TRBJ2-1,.,CASRSSGGLILSSYNEQFF,TGCGCCAGCAGAAGTAGCGGGGGGTTGATTTTAAGCTCCTACAATGAGCAGTTCTTC
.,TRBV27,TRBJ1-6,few,CASSFQEYNSPLHF,TGTGCCAGCAGTTTCCAGGAATATAATTCACCCCTCCACTTT
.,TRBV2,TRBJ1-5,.,CASSLNMGGGKPQHF,TGTGCCAGCAGTCTTAACATGGGGGGAGGTAAGCCCCAGCATTTT
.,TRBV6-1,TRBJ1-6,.,CASSVNNRADYNSPLHF,TGTGCCAGCAGTGTCAATAACAGGGCCGACTATAATTCACCCCTCCACTTT
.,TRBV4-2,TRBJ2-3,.,CASSTHTDTQYF,TGTGCCAGCAGCACCCACACAGATACGCAGTATTTT
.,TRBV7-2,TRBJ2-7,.,CASSFAGTAEGEQYF,TGTGCCAGCAGTTTCGCCGGGACAGCGGAGGGGGAGCAGTACTTC
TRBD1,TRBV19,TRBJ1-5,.,CASSADRGQPQHF,TGTGCCAGTAGCGCGGACAGGGGGCAGCCCCAGCATTTT
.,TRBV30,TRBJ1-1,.,CAWSAGALNTEAFF,TGTGCCTGGAGTGCAGGGGCCCTGAACACTGAAGCTTTCTTT
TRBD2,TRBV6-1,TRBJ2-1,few,CASRRSGTSYNEQFF,TGTGCCAGCAGGAGGAGCGGGACGTCCTACAATGAGCAGTTCTTC
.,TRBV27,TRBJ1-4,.,CASSLYGGEKLFF,TGTGCCAGCAGTTTATACGGCGGTGAAAAACTGTTTTTT
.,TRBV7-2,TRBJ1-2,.,CASRQSDYGYTF,TGTGCCAGCAGACAATCCGACTATGGCTACACCTTC
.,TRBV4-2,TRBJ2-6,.,CASSQEKGAGANVLTF,TGTGCCAGCAGCCAAGAGAAAGGGGCTGGGGCCAACGTCCTGACTTTC
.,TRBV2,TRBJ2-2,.,CASLRENTGELFF,TGTGCCAGCCTCAGGGAAAACACCGGGGAGCTGTTTTTT
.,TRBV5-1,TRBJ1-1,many,CASSLPPGLSLNTEAFF,TGCGCCAGCAGCTTGCCACCGGGCCTGAGCCTGAACACTGAAGCTTTCTTT
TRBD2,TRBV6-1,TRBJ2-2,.,CASSVSGVHTGELFF,TGTGCCAGCAGTGTTAGCGGGGTACACACCGGGGAGCTGTTTTTT
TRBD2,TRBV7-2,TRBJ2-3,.,CASSSGLAGVSAQYF,TGTGCCAGCAGCTCGGGACTAGCGGGAGTTTCGGCGCAGTATTTT
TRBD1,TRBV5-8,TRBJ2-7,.,CASSLFIRDSSYEQYF,TGTGCCAGCAGCTTGTTCATCAGGGACAGCTCCTACGAGCAGTACTTC
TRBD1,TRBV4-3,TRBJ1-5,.,CASSPRQGYNQPQHF,TGCGCCAGCAGCCCACGACAGGGGTATAATCAGCCCCAGCATTTT
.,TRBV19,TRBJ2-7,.,CASSFQRGPYEQYF,TGTGCCAGTAGTTTCCAGAGGGGTCCCTACGAGCAGTACTTC
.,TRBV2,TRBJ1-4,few,CASSEAGSTNEKLFF,TGTGCCAGCAGTGAAGCGGGATCAACTAATGAAAAACTGTTTTTT
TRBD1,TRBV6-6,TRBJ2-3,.,CASRTGGFTDTQYF,TGTGCCAGCAGGACAGGGGGTTTCACAGATACGCAGTATTTT
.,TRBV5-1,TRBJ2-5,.,CASSFQGPETQYF,TGCGCCAGCAGCTTTCAGGGCCCGGAGACCCAGTACTTC
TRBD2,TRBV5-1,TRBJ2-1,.,CASSGTGTRPRSYNEQFF,TGCGCCAGCAGCGGAACCGGGACTAGGCCCCGCTCCTACAATGAGCAGTTCTTC
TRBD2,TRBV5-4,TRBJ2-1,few,CASSLAGGQGREQFF,TGTGCCAGCAGCTTAGCGGGGGGGCAGGGTCGGGAGCAGTTCTTC
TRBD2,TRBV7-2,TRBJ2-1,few,CASSATSGRAGNEQFF,TGTGCCAGCAGCGCGACTAGCGGGAGGGCTGGTAATGAGCAGTTCTTC
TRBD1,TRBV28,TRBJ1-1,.,CASSPRDRGGIEAFF,TGTGCCAGCAGTCCGAGGGACAGGGGCGGGATTGAAGCTTTCTTT
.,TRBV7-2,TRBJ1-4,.,CASSPMGLGNEKLFF,TGTGCCAGCAGCCCGATGGGGTTGGGTAATGAAAAACTGTTTTTT
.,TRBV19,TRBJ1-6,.,CASSRAGPQGSYNSPLHF,TGTGCCAGTAGTAGAGCGGGGCCTCAGGGGTCCTATAATTCACCCCTCCACTTT
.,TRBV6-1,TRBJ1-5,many,CASSGGGARNQPQHF,TGTGCCAGCAGTGGGGGCGGGGCCCGCAATCAGCCCCAGCATTTT
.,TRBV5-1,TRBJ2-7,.,CASSLGTHDSYEQYF,TGCGCCAGCAGTTTGGGGACTCACGACTCCTACGAGCAGTACTTC
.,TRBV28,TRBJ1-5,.,CASSAIQGLSRSNQPQHF,TGTGCCAGCAGTGCCATCCAGGGGCTATCTAGGAGCAATCAGCCCCAGCATTTT
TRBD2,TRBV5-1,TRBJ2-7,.,CASGLDLGGYEQYF,TGCGCCAGCGGCTTGGATTTGGGGGGGTACGAGCAGTACTTC
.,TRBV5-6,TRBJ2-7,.,CASSLGRSYEQYF,TGTGCCAGCAGCTTGGGGAGGAGCTACGAGCAGTACTTC